These 22 T cell receptor beta chains share one sample of origin, sequenced in a study of cytomegalovirus exposure and HLA in healthy donors. Use of 60 Vbeta and 13 Jbeta primers characterized the PCR. Produced via immunoSEQ multiplex PCR; TCRdb's table is partial and in-frame only. Altogether about 170,000 clones are present, 70% to 90% being singletons, with the ten largest covering about 4.9%. The material sequenced was PBMCs. These receptor sequences come from a girl aged 10 to 17 in good health and CMV-seropositive.

The chain couples TRBV7-6 to TRBJ2-5, with 7 bases identical to TRBD2. The J call may be faulty, since TRBJ2-7 better matches the DNA end. Looked up from germline, CDR1 is SGHVS and CDR2 is FNYEAQ. The CDR3 totals 15 residues. The CDR3 coding sequence is TGTGCCAGCAGCGGGGGGGTTGGCCCCTCCTACGAGCAGTACTTC. This gives the protein CASSGGVGPSYEQYF.

In this sample, this clone turned up a few times. CDR3 protein: CASSLASGRSYEQYF. The CDR3 DNA is TGCGCCAGCAGCTTGGCATCGGGTCGATCCTACGAGCAGTACTTC. J is TRBJ2-7 and V is TRBV5-1; D not certain. In germline, CDR1 is SGHRS, CDR2 YFSETQ. V was shortened by 0 bases and J by 1 base, with 11 bases between the two germline ends. This CDR3 is 15 amino acids long.

V usage is TRBV6-1 and J usage is TRBJ1-1; D perhaps matches TRBD1 (6 bases). Germline V lookup: CDR1 MNHNS, CDR2 SASEGT. V was clipped by 6 bases and J by 3 bases, with 14 bases between them. The CDR3 has 14 residues. For the CDR3, the DNA is TGTGCCAGCAGGGGCGGGGGCGTGGACACTGAAGCTTTCTTT. It translates to CASRGGGVDTEAFF.

The rearrangement uses TRBV19 and TRBJ2-7, with a tentative D call TRBD2 (7 bases). V lost 5 bases to trimming and J lost 4 bases, with 15 bases between them. Germline loops: CDR1 LNHDA, CDR2 SQIVND (reference sequence). The CDR3 length is 14 residues. The CDR3 spells CASSSGRGGYEQYF. Here the CDR3 DNA reads TGTGCCAGTAGTTCTGGCAGGGGAGGGTACGAGCAGTACTTC.

The chain joins TRBV4-1 to TRBJ1-1; D is possibly TRBD1 (6 bases). V lost 0 bases and J lost 5, with 16 bases in between. The CDR3 has 16 amino acids. The germline V gene has CDR1 MGHRA and CDR2 YSYEKL. The CDR3 nucleotides read TGCGCCAGCAGCCAAGAACTTACAGGGAGGGGAACTGAAGCTTTCTTT. Its protein is CASSQELTGRGTEAFF.

A word on this clone: An end of the junction does not agree with germline; a read error may underlie this. The chain joins TRBV6-1 to TRBJ1-1, with D unclear. This CDR3 spans 12 amino acids. Looked up from germline, CDR1 is MNHNS and CDR2 is SASEGT. In nucleotides, the CDR3 is TGTGCCAGCAGGGAGACTGTGAACACTGAAGCTTTT. Amino acids: CASRETVNTEAF.

The chain links TRBV28 to TRBJ2-1, with 7 positions matching TRBD2. Germline V gene data show CDR1 as MDHEN and CDR2 as SYDVKM. V lost 3 bases to trimming and J lost 6 bases; unmatched junction nucleotides: 5. The CDR3 spans 14 residues. The CDR3 DNA follows: TGTGCCAGCAGTTTGGGGGGGAGTGGCAATGAGCAGTTCTTC. It codes for CASSLGGSGNEQFF.

The V and J genes are TRBV11-2 and TRBJ1-1; D is undetermined. Trimming shortened V by 1 base and J by 5 bases, and 5 bases separated the two germline ends. Germline lookup yields CDR1 SGHAT and CDR2 FQNNGV. CDR3 length: 12 residues. CDR3 DNA sequence: TGTGCCAGCAGCTTAGCACAGACTGAAGCTTTCTTT. This sequence encodes CASSLAQTEAFF.

The chain carries TRBV4-1 and TRBJ2-1; 8 bases are shared with TRBD2. The CDR3 consists of 16 residues. V lost 3 bases to trimming and J lost 5 bases; unmatched junction nucleotides: 9. The germline CDR1 and CDR2 sequences are MGHRA and YSYEKL. The DNA for the CDR3 is TGCGCCAGCAGCCAGCCGATAGCGGGATCTCACAATGAGCAGTTCTTC. This codes for CASSQPIAGSHNEQFF.

This clone is medium-sized (0.01 to 0.1%) within its sample. The chain has TRBV6-4 and TRBJ1-1; D possibly corresponds to TRBD1 (6 bases). This CDR3 contains 13 residues. Per the germline V gene, CDR1 is MRHNA and CDR2 is SNTAGT. V shed 5 bases and J shed 1 base, with 8 bases lying between them. CDR3 DNA sequence: TGTGCCAGCAGTAGACAGGAGAACACTGAAGCTTTCTTT. Amino acids: CASSRQENTEAFF.

This clone was seen a few times. This chain uses TRBV5-6 with TRBJ1-6, with a possible D match to TRBD1 (5 bases). Trimming cost V 4 bases and J 3 bases, with 14 bases left between them. The CDR3 length is 16 residues. CDR1 and CDR2 (germline): SGHDT, YYEEEE. CDR3 region: CASSLLIGGYNSPLHF. CDR3 bases: TGTGCCAGCAGCCTACTGATCGGGGGCTATAATTCACCCCTCCACTTT.

The V call is TRBV19, the J call TRBJ1-5; D may be TRBD1 (6 bases). The CDR3 has 18 residues. Germline CDR1 and CDR2: LNHDA and SQIVND (reference sequence). Trimming took off 0 bases at V and 4 bases at J, with 19 bases between the two ends. Here the CDR3 DNA reads TGTGCCAGTAGTATAGATGGAGGTATCAGGGGCTATAATCAGCCCCAGCATTTT. Protein product: CASSIDGGIRGYNQPQHF.

V gene TRBV5-4 combines with J gene TRBJ1-2, with D maybe TRBD1 (6 bases). V lost 0 bases, J lost 4 bases, and 10 bases lay in between. Germline V lookup: CDR1 SGHNT, CDR2 YYREEE (reference sequence). This CDR3 spans 14 amino acids. The CDR3 DNA reads as TGTGCCAGCAGCTTGGGGGCAGGGGTCTATGGCTACACCTTC. This codes for CASSLGAGVYGYTF.

The chain carries TRBV4-1 and TRBJ2-7, with a possible D match to TRBD2 (5 bases). CDR1 is MGHRA and CDR2 is YSYEKL in the germline V gene. The CDR3 sequence is 15 residues long. Trimming pared 2 bases from V and 5 bases from J, leaving 16 bases between. The CDR3 DNA is TGCGCCAGCAGCCAAACACTGGCGGGTAAGGACGAGCAGTACTTC. Protein: CASSQTLAGKDEQYF.

V gene TRBV5-1 combines with J gene TRBJ1-1; tentatively, D is TRBD1 (6 bases). Trimming cost V 6 bases and J 5 bases, with 11 bases left between them. Germline CDR1 reads SGHRS; CDR2 reads YFSETQ. The CDR3 runs 12 residues. CDR3 in DNA: TGCGCCAGCACGAAAGGGGGAACTGAAGCTTTCTTT. Its protein is CASTKGGTEAFF.

The V call is TRBV6-1, the J call TRBJ1-2; tentative D call: TRBD1 (5 bases). This CDR3 comprises 14 residues. V lost 6 bases and J 4 bases, leaving 15 bases between the germline ends. Germline V gene data show CDR1 as MNHNS and CDR2 as SASEGT. CDR3 protein: CASRGRDSSYGYTF. CDR3 sequence (DNA): TGTGCCAGCAGGGGTCGGGACTCAAGCTATGGCTACACCTTC.

This chain joins TRBV5-4 and TRBJ1-1; D not certain. CDR3 length: 13 amino acids. The ends were cut back, 5 bases at V and 3 bases at J, with 11 bases in the middle. CDR1 is SGHNT, CDR2 YYREEE, per germline (reference sequence). The DNA of the CDR3 is TGTGCCAGCAGACCCTGGAGTTACACTGAAGCTTTCTTT. Residues: CASRPWSYTEAFF.

V is TRBV4-1 and J is TRBJ1-2, with 10 nucleotides matching TRBD1. CDR1 and CDR2 (germline): MGHRA, YSYEKL. This CDR3 is built from 18 residues. Trimming at V came to 1 base and at J to 6 bases, leaving 14 bases not matched to a gene. The CDR3 DNA reads TGCGCCAGCAGCCAAGGAACCCTCGGGACAGGGGCGGGGGATGGCTACACCTTC. Translating gives CASSQGTLGTGAGDGYTF.

This clone came up once. The rearrangement joins TRBV30 to TRBJ2-3, with 11 bases lining up with TRBD2. After removal of 3 bases from V and 4 bases from J, the junction contained 9 bases not matched to a gene. CDR1 is GTSNPN and CDR2 is SVGIG in the germline V gene (reference sequence). This CDR3 is 16 amino acids long. The CDR3 DNA sequence: TGTGCCTGGAGGGCCCCCTTAGCGGGGGGGGCAGATACGCAGTATTTT. Its translation: CAWRAPLAGGADTQYF.

The chain uses TRBV5-1 and TRBJ2-1, with TRBD1 as a possible D gene (6 bases). V lost 2 bases to trimming and J lost 5 bases, with 11 bases between them. This CDR3 is 14 amino acids long. CDR1 and CDR2 (germline): SGHRS, YFSETQ. The CDR3 loop is CASSLGDTHNEQFF. The CDR3 region has the DNA TGCGCCAGCAGCTTAGGGGACACTCACAATGAGCAGTTCTTC.

This clone turned up a few times. V usage is TRBV5-1 and J usage is TRBJ2-5; 11 bases match TRBD2. The CDR3 sequence is 15 residues long. V lost 3 bases to trimming and J lost 5 bases; unmatched junction nucleotides: 6. The germline V gene encodes CDR1 SGHRS and CDR2 YFSETQ. The CDR3, as DNA: TGCGCCAGCAGCTCAATAGCGGGGGGGCTCGAGACCCAGTACTTC. Its protein is CASSSIAGGLETQYF.

The chain joins TRBV7-8 to TRBJ2-7, with 7 bases lining up with TRBD1. From germline, CDR1 is SGHVS and CDR2 FQNEAQ. This CDR3 has 13 amino acids. The ends lost 5 bases at V and 2 bases at J; junction bases unmatched: 3. For the CDR3, the DNA is TGTGCCAGCAGCCTAGGGACAGCCTACGAGCAGTACTTC. It encodes CASSLGTAYEQYF.